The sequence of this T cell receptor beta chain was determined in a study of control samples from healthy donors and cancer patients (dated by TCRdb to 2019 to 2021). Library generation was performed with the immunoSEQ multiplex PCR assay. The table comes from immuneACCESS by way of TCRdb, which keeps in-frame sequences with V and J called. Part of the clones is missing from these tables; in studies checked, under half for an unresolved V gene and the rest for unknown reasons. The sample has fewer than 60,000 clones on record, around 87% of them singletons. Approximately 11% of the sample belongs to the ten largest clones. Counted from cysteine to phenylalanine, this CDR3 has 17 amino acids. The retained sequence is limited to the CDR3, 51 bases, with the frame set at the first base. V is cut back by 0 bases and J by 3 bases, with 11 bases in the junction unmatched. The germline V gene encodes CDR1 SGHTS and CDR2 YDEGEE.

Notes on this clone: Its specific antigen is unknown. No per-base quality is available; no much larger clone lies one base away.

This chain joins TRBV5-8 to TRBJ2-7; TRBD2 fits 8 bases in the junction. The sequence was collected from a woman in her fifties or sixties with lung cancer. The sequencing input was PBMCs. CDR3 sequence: CASSLGLGTGGIYEQYF. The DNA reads TGTGCCAGCAGCTTGGGATTAGGGACGGGAGGGATCTACGAGCAGTACTTC.